The clone carrying this T cell receptor (beta chain) occurred many times. Its antigen is unknown. TCRdb independently ran MiXCR on the 5' RACE reads; one entry per CDR3 protein. The sample holds around 88,000 distinct CDR3 sequences, roughly 8.8% seen once. This specimen belongs to a study of CD8 T cells in ankylosing spondylitis. General observations from the study: The authors reported significant enrichment of disease-linked clones in matched ankylosing spondylitis synovial fluid. The authors found the disease-linked clones to be CD8+ and relatively rare in peripheral blood. Certain motif variants had earlier appeared in reactive arthritis synovial fluid and blood. Among TCR beta sequences, a motif of eight highly homologous variants appeared characteristic of ankylosing spondylitis blood.

The CDR3 is 15 residues long. With V trimmed by 5 bases and J by 6 bases, 7 bases remained unmatched. The germline V gene has CDR1 MDHEN and CDR2 SYDVKM. Sequenced sample: blood, either unsorted or a sorted T cell fraction (not recorded which). This TCR derives from a male donor with ankylosing spondylitis or in good health (not recorded which). The chain has TRBV28 and TRBJ1-1; 12 bases are a match to TRBD1. The CDR3 nucleotides read TGTGCCAGCAGTCCCGGGACAGGGGGCTTGGCTGAAGCTTTCTTT. Translating gives CASSPGTGGLAEAFF.